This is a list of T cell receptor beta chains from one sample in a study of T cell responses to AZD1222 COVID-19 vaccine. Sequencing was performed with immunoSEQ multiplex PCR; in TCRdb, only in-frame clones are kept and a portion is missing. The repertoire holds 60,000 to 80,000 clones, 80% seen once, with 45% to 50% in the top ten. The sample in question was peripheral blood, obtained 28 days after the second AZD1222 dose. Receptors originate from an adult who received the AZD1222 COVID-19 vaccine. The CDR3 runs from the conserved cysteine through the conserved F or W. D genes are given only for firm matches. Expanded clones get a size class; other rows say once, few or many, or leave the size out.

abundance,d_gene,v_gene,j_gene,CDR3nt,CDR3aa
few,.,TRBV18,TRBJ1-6,TGTGCCAGCTCACGAGGGGATAATTCACCCCTCCACTTT,CASSRGDNSPLHF
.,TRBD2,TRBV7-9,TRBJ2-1,TGTGCCAGCAGCTCCCGGGACTACCGTCACAATGAGCAGTTCTTC,CASSSRDYRHNEQFF
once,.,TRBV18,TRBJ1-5,TGTGCCAGCTCACCAGGAGGGGACAATCAGCCCCAGCATTTT,CASSPGGDNQPQHF
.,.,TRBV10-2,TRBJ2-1,TGCGCCAGCAGTGAGTCGTTGATTAGGGTATCTGAGCAGTTCTTC,CASSESLIRVSEQFF
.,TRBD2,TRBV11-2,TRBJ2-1,TGTGCCAGCAGCCCGGGGCGGGGGGCCTCCACGGATGAGCAGTTCTTC,CASSPGRGASTDEQFF
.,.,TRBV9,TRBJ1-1,TGTGCCAGCAGCGCGGGACTGGTGAACACTGAAGCTTTCTTT,CASSAGLVNTEAFF
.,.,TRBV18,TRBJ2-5,TGTGCCAGCTCACCACTTGGCAGCGAGACCCAGTACTTC,CASSPLGSETQYF
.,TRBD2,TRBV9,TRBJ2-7,TGTGCCAGCAGCGAAGATTTAGCGGGGGGCTACGAGCAGTACTTC,CASSEDLAGGYEQYF
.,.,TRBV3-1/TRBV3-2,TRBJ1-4,TGTGCCAGCAGCCAAGGGACCACCTTGGGACTGTTTTTT,CASSQGTTLGLFF
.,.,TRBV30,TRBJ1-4,TGTGCCTGGAGTGAAACAGGGATACTGTTTTTT,CAWSETGILFF
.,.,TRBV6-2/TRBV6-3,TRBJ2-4,TGTGCCAGCAGTTACCTCGGACTATCAGCCAAAAACATTCAGTACTTC,CASSYLGLSAKNIQYF
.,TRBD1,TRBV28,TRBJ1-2,TGTGCCAGCATCCCCGTGGACAGGGGATTCTATGGCTACACCTTC,CASIPVDRGFYGYTF
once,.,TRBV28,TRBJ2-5,TGTGCCAGCACCCTAGGGGAGATACAAGAGACCCAGTACTTC,CASTLGEIQETQYF
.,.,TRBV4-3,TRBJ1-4,TGCGCCAGCAGCCAAGATGTCCGACAGGTCGGTCTAACTAATGAAAAACTGTTTTTT,CASSQDVRQVGLTNEKLFF
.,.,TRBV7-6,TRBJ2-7,TGTGCCAGCAGCTTAGCGATGGGACCAGGGGACGAGCAGTACTTC,CASSLAMGPGDEQYF
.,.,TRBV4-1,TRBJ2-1,TGCGCCAGCAGCCAAGGGGACACCAACTCCTACAATGAGCAGTTCTTC,CASSQGDTNSYNEQFF
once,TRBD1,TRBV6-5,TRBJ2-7,TGTGCCAGCAGTACCCACAGGGGCGAGCAGTACTTC,CASSTHRGEQYF
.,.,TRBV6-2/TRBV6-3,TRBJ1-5,TGTGCCAGCAGTCCATCGGATCAGCCCCAGCATTTT,CASSPSDQPQHF
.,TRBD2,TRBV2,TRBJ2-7,TGTGCCAGCAGTGAAATGGGCGGGAGCTACGAGCAGTACTTC,CASSEMGGSYEQYF
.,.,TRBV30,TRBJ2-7,TGTGCCTGGAGTGTTGGCTACGAGCAGTACTTC,CAWSVGYEQYF
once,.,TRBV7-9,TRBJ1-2,TGTGCCAGCAGCTTAGTTAGTTTAGAAAATAACTATGGCTACACCTTC,CASSLVSLENNYGYTF
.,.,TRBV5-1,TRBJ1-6,TGCGCCAGCAGCTCTGGGGGGGGTAATTCACCCCTCCACTTT,CASSSGGGNSPLHF
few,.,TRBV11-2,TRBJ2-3,TGTGCCAGCAGCTCTTCCCGCCTAGATACGCAGTATTTT,CASSSSRLDTQYF
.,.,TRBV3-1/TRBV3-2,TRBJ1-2,TGTGCCAGCAGCTTCTCCAGGGTATCTAGAAACTATGGCTACACCTTC,CASSFSRVSRNYGYTF
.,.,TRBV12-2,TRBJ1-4,TGTGCAAGTCGCTTAAGGGAGAGCAGGGTAAATGAAAAACTGTTTTTT,CASRLRESRVNEKLFF
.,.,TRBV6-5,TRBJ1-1,TGTGCCACCTTTACCACTGAAGCTTTCTTT,CATFTTEAFF
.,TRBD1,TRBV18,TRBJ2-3,TGTGCCAGCTCAACATGGACAGGGGGCATGGATACGCAGTATTTT,CASSTWTGGMDTQYF